Presented here are 26 T cell receptor beta chains from one specimen sequenced in a study of blood T cell repertoires in COVID-19. The data were produced by immunoSEQ multiplex PCR, yet TCRdb's version contains in-frame clones alone and is incomplete. The table records 95,000 to 150,000 clones, roughly 78% of them present only once. Sequencing was done on a sample of peripheral blood. These TCRs come from a man in his sixties with active or convalescent COVID-19.

V and J are TRBV7-9 and TRBJ1-3; 8 bases line up with TRBD1. Germline CDR1 and CDR2: SEHNR and FQNEAQ (reference sequence). The V and J ends lost 1 base and 6 bases, in that order; junction bases with no gene match: 5. The CDR3 loop spans 15 amino acids. The CDR3 bases are TGTGCCAGCAGCTTAGAGTGGGACAGGCCAAACACCATATATTTT. This sequence encodes CASSLEWDRPNTIYF.

This chain connects TRBV5-1 to TRBJ1-5; D remains ambiguous. Trimming took 0 bases from V and 2 from J, leaving 9 bases between them. CDR3 length: 15 residues. The germline V gene encodes CDR1 SGHRS and CDR2 YFSETQ. The CDR3 loop reads CASSLAGYGNQPQHF. As DNA, the CDR3 is TGCGCCAGCAGCTTGGCGGGGTATGGCAATCAGCCCCAGCATTTT.

The chain employs TRBV7-8 and TRBJ1-1; D gene uncertain. Germline V CDR1 and CDR2: SGHVS, FQNEAQ. Trimming took 6 bases from V and 4 from J, leaving 15 bases between them. The CDR3 has 14 amino acids. CDR3 protein: CASRTGVGVTEAFF. The CDR3 DNA is TGTGCCAGCAGGACGGGTGTTGGAGTCACTGAAGCTTTCTTT.

The chain employs TRBV7-3 and TRBJ2-3; the match to TRBD2 covers 10 bases. V gave up 4 bases and J gave up 1 base; unmatched junction bases: 2. In germline, CDR1 is SGHTA, CDR2 FQGTGA. The CDR3 is made up of 15 amino acids. In DNA form, the CDR3 reads TGTGCCAGCAGCTCCGGACTAGCGGGCACAGATACGCAGTATTTT. Residues: CASSSGLAGTDTQYF.

This sequence joins TRBV5-1 and TRBJ2-7; D may be TRBD1 (6 bases). The germline V gene encodes CDR1 SGHRS and CDR2 YFSETQ. The CDR3 sequence is 14 residues long. The ends were cut back, 4 bases at V and 4 bases at J, with 15 bases in the middle. The CDR3 protein is CASSEGTSVYEQYF. The CDR3 nucleotides read TGCGCCAGCAGCGAGGGGACATCTGTATACGAGCAGTACTTC.

The CDR3 loop reads CATSDFSRKRTGELFF. For the CDR3, the DNA is TGTGCCACCAGTGATTTTTCTAGGAAGCGCACCGGGGAGCTGTTTTTT. This rearrangement joins TRBV24-1 to TRBJ2-2; unclear D gene. V dropped 1 base and J dropped 4 bases, with 12 bases sitting between them. The CDR3 runs to 16 residues. Germline V gene data show CDR1 as KGHDR and CDR2 as SFDVKD.

The chain is built from TRBV18 and TRBJ1-1, with D possibly being TRBD1 (6 bases). This CDR3 has 15 amino acids. Germline lookup yields CDR1 KGHSH and CDR2 LQKENI. V was clipped by 3 bases and J by 6 bases, with 17 bases between them. CDR3 amino acids: CASSPPQGYGAEAFF. DNA for the CDR3: TGTGCCAGCTCACCGCCACAGGGTTATGGAGCTGAAGCTTTCTTT.

This clone occurred a few times. This chain uses TRBV6-5 with TRBJ2-3; the match to TRBD1 covers 10 bases. The V and J ends lost 8 bases and 4 bases, in that order; junction bases with no gene match: 6. The CDR3 spans 14 residues. The germline CDR1 and CDR2 sequences are MNHEY and SVGAGI. CDR3: CASGGGQGPDTQYF. The CDR3 DNA is TGTGCCAGCGGGGGGGGACAGGGGCCAGATACGCAGTATTTT.

This clone was detected once. The CDR3 sequence: CASSPKGRNTQETQYF. In nucleotides, the CDR3 is TGTGCCAGCAGCCCTAAGGGGCGGAACACCCAAGAGACCCAGTACTTC. The gene calls are TRBV7-9 and TRBJ2-5; possible D gene TRBD1, 5 bases. Per germline, CDR1 SEHNR and CDR2 FQNEAQ (reference sequence). The ends were cut back, 5 bases at V and 1 base at J, with 17 bases in the middle. The CDR3 totals 16 residues.

V is TRBV19 and J is TRBJ1-6; the D is unclear. The CDR3 extends over 14 amino acids. Germline V gene sequence: CDR1 LNHDA, CDR2 SQIVND (reference sequence). V lost 3 bases and J 14 bases, leaving 17 bases between the germline ends. The CDR3 region has the DNA TGTGCCAGTAGTATCAGAGGAGGGCTCGGGGCCCTCCACTTT. Its protein product is CASSIRGGLGALHF.

DNA for the CDR3: TGTGCCAGCGGGGGGGCTAGCTCCTACAATGAGCAGTTCTTC. Encoded protein: CASGGASSYNEQFF. V usage is TRBV6-5 and J usage is TRBJ2-1; maybe TRBD2 (7 bases). Trimming shortened V by 8 bases and J by 0 bases, and 11 bases separated the two germline ends. The germline gives CDR1 MNHEY, CDR2 SVGAGI. CDR3 length equals 14 residues.

V gene TRBV6-4 combines with J gene TRBJ2-3, with 7 bases aligning to TRBD2. This CDR3 region has 15 residues. CDR1 is MRHNA and CDR2 is SNTAGT in the germline V gene. The V and J ends lost 3 bases and 8 bases, in that order; junction bases with no gene match: 11. The CDR3 DNA sequence: TGTGCCAGCAGTGAAGTCGGGGGGAACCCAGGTACGCAGTATTTT. Translated: CASSEVGGNPGTQYF.

The chain uses TRBV28 and TRBJ1-1; 7 nucleotides line up with TRBD1. Germline V CDR1 and CDR2: MDHEN, SYDVKM. CDR3 size: 14 residues. The V segment lost 3 bases and the J segment 11 bases; nucleotides outside the gene matches: 12. CDR3 loop: CASSLIGRGTVAFF. The CDR3 DNA sequence: TGTGCCAGCAGTTTGATTGGTCGTGGGACAGTGGCTTTCTTT. The full variable domain, its missing parts supplied by reference TRBV28 and TRBJ1-1, is DVKVTQSSRYLVKRTGEKVFLECVQDMDHENMFWYRQDPGLGLRLIYFSYDVKMKEKGDIPEGYSVSREKKERFSLILESASTNQTSMYLCASSLIGRGTVAFFGQGTRLTVV.

The chain uses TRBV7-2 and TRBJ2-1; 13 nucleotides match TRBD2. The CDR3 extends over 15 amino acids. Unmatched junction bases numbered 5, after V lost 5 bases and J lost 7 bases. Germline V gene sequence: CDR1 SGHTA, CDR2 FQGNSA. CDR3 loop: CASSTLAGGLNEQFF. The CDR3 DNA reads as TGTGCCAGCAGCACACTAGCGGGAGGGCTTAATGAGCAGTTCTTC. The full variable domain, rest sourced from reference TRBV7-2 and TRBJ2-1, is GAGVSQSPSNKVTEKGKDVELRCDPISGHTALYWYRQSLGQGLEFLIYFQGNSAPDKSGLPSDRFSAERTGGSVSTLTIQRTQQEDSAVYLCASSTLAGGLNEQFFGPGTRLTVL.

This sequence joins TRBV28 and TRBJ2-5; 7 positions agree with TRBD2. V was clipped by 3 bases and J by 5 bases; unmatched bases: 9. The CDR3 length is 15 residues. Germline V gives CDR1 MDHEN, CDR2 SYDVKM. CDR3 sequence (DNA): TGTGCCAGCAGTTTTCCGGGGGGAGGATTGGAGACCCAGTACTTC. Protein: CASSFPGGGLETQYF. The full variable domain, completed using reference TRBV28 and TRBJ2-5, is DVKVTQSSRYLVKRTGEKVFLECVQDMDHENMFWYRQDPGLGLRLIYFSYDVKMKEKGDIPEGYSVSREKKERFSLILESASTNQTSMYLCASSFPGGGLETQYFGPGTRLLVL.

The chain links TRBV10-3 to TRBJ2-2; 10 bases agree with TRBD2. Germline lookup yields CDR1 ENHRY and CDR2 SYGVKD. The trim removed 3 bases at V and 4 bases at J, leaving 8 bases unmatched. The CDR3 is made up of 17 amino acids. CDR3 region: CAISEVAGGAGTGELFF. The CDR3 nucleotides are TGTGCCATCAGTGAAGTAGCGGGAGGCGCCGGCACCGGGGAGCTGTTTTTT.

The chain uses TRBV5-1 and TRBJ2-7; 7 nucleotides line up with TRBD1. The V gene's germline CDR1 is SGHRS and CDR2 YFSETQ. Trimming at V came to 5 bases and at J to 2 bases, leaving 19 bases not matched to a gene. CDR3 length: 18 amino acids. The CDR3 loop reads CASRQGNNFQLGTYEQYF. The CDR3 DNA reads as TGCGCCAGCAGACAGGGGAATAATTTCCAGTTGGGCACCTACGAGCAGTACTTC.

The chain employs TRBV19 and TRBJ2-4; D might be TRBD2 (6 bases). From germline, CDR1 is LNHDA and CDR2 SQIVND (reference sequence). The CDR3 is made up of 16 amino acids. Between the trimmed V and J ends, which lost 6 bases and 8 bases, there was a span of 23 bases. CDR3 region: CASSPRDSGRVDIQYF. CDR3 nucleotide sequence: TGTGCCAGTAGCCCCCGGGACTCGGGACGGGTGGACATTCAGTACTTC. Filled out from reference TRBV19 and TRBJ2-4, the complete variable domain reads DGGITQSPKYLFRKEGQNVTLSCEQNLNHDAMYWYRQDPGQGLRLIYYSQIVNDFQKGDIAEGYSVSREKKESFPLTVTSAQKNPTAFYLCASSPRDSGRVDIQYFGAGTRLSVL.

The J gene is TRBJ1-5, the V gene TRBV19, with 9 bases matching TRBD1. V lost 5 bases and J lost 7; bases outside the gene matches: 9. The germline V gene encodes CDR1 LNHDA and CDR2 SQIVND (reference sequence). The CDR3 is 15 amino acids. CDR3 sequence reads: CASSAQGQGPQPQHF. In DNA, the CDR3 is TGTGCCAGTAGTGCCCAGGGACAGGGCCCCCAGCCCCAGCATTTT.

The J gene is TRBJ2-7, the V gene TRBV28; 8 bases match TRBD2. The CDR3 has 16 residues. The germline V gene has CDR1 MDHEN and CDR2 SYDVKM. Trimming cost V 4 bases and J 5 bases; bases outside gene matches: 13. Here the CDR3 reads CASSSLSGRAVNEQYF. In DNA, the CDR3 is TGTGCCAGCAGTTCCCTATCCGGGAGGGCCGTGAACGAGCAGTACTTC.

This sequence joins TRBV9 and TRBJ2-3; D may be TRBD1 (5 bases). The CDR3 is 15 residues long. Germline CDR1 is SGDLS and CDR2 is YYNGEE. Between the trimmed V and J ends, which lost 0 bases and 4 bases, there was a span of 12 bases. The CDR3 sequence: CASSVEGSVSDTQYF. The CDR3 DNA sequence: TGTGCCAGCAGCGTAGAGGGGTCCGTTTCAGATACGCAGTATTTT.

The rearrangement joins TRBV11-2 to TRBJ2-2, with 7 bases identical to TRBD2. Trimming took 2 bases from V and 1 from J; bases not matched to a gene: 7. The germline CDR1 and CDR2 sequences are SGHAT and FQNNGV. The CDR3 runs to 17 residues. CDR3 region: CASSLLVGRRNTGELFF. The CDR3 DNA follows: TGTGCCAGCAGCTTACTCGTCGGGAGGCGGAACACCGGGGAGCTGTTTTTT.

The chain joins TRBV14 to TRBJ1-4; tentative D call: TRBD1 (5 bases). The V gene's germline CDR1 is SGHDN and CDR2 FVKESK. Trimming took 4 bases from V and 8 from J, leaving 11 bases between them. The CDR3 spans 13 residues. The CDR3 sequence: CASSPTVWEKLFF. In DNA form, the CDR3 reads TGTGCCAGCAGCCCGACAGTGTGGGAAAAACTGTTTTTT.

V and J are TRBV5-4 and TRBJ2-4, with a possible D match to TRBD2 (6 bases). Germline assignment: CDR1 SGHNT and CDR2 YYREEE (reference sequence). The CDR3 runs to 15 residues. V lost 4 bases and J 3 bases, leaving 14 bases between the germline ends. CDR3 sequence: CASSLIGGSKNIQYF. In nucleotides, the CDR3 is TGTGCCAGCAGCCTTATCGGGGGTAGCAAAAACATTCAGTACTTC.

DNA for the CDR3: TGTGCCAGCAGCCGGGGGGGAGGAATGAAAAACGAGCAGTACTTC. It is translated as CASSRGGGMKNEQYF. The V and J genes are TRBV7-2 and TRBJ2-7; 8 nucleotides align to TRBD2. The CDR3 extends over 15 amino acids. Germline CDR1 reads SGHTA; CDR2 reads FQGNSA. V shed 5 bases and J 5 bases; nucleotides not matched to a gene: 11.

In DNA, the CDR3 is TGCGCCAGCAGCCCTGGACTAGCGGACAATGAGCAGTTCTTC. Protein sequence: CASSPGLADNEQFF. This chain joins TRBV5-1 and TRBJ2-1; 10 bases map to TRBD2. Trimming at V came to 4 bases and at J to 5 bases, leaving 3 bases not matched to a gene. The CDR3 is 14 residues long. Germline values: CDR1 SGHRS, CDR2 YFSETQ.